This note documents a single TCR beta chain sequence. Its specificity is not known. The data were obtained in a study of OX40 agonist ivuxolimab in advanced cancers. Study-level information: Head and neck, renal cell, melanoma or hepatocellular carcinoma were the cancers that dose-escalation patients had. Partial responses were recorded for three patients, including one with hepatocellular carcinoma and two with cutaneous melanoma.

Sequencing used immunoSEQ multiplex PCR; TCRdb keeps in-frame clones, though not all of them. The sample shows some 94,000 clones, around 96% of them seen only once. Cycle 7 day 1, cycle 4 day 1, and baseline were the timepoints at which blood was sampled. The CDR3 loop spans 13 amino acids. Trimming stripped 3 bases from V and 3 bases from J, with 9 bases between. Germline V lookup: CDR1 MNHEY, CDR2 SMNVEV (reference sequence). The study, taken as a whole, reports: Doses of 0.1 to 3.0 mg/kg were accompanied by clonal expansion of CD4+ and CD8+ blood T cells by week 6.

The material was CD4+ or CD8+ T cells sorted from blood, obtained in a trial of the OX40 agonist ivuxolimab. V is TRBV27 and J is TRBJ2-7, with a tentative D call TRBD1 (6 bases). The TCR originated in an adult with an advanced solid tumor such as melanoma, head and neck, liver or kidney cancer. The CDR3 is CASSFEGGYEQYF. The CDR3 bases are TGTGCCAGCAGTTTTGAAGGGGGCTACGAGCAGTACTTC.